The present entry profiles one T cell receptor (beta chain) with its context. Germline CDR1 is SGHTA and CDR2 is FQGNSA. Trimming removed 5 bases from V and 4 bases from J, with 14 bases in between. The CDR3 sequence is 14 residues long. In the authors' methods: How many nucleated cells were present was estimated from reference gene primer amplification. Method: immunoSEQ multiplex PCR; TCRdb's copy keeps in-frame clones and lacks some. The D gene and trimming were derived from the DNA, and the V and J assignments and clone size from that table. The data contain roughly 250,000 clones, around four fifths of them singletons. The sample is drawn from a study of blood T cell repertoires in COVID-19. Study in general: Specimens from acute and convalescent COVID-19 originated in the United States, Italy and Spain. Nucleic acid was either cDNA or gDNA, and it came from T cells, B-cell-depleted T cells, or PBMCs.

This rearrangement joins TRBV7-2 to TRBJ1-1; no clear D gene. The receptor's source is a man aged 50 to 60 with acute or convalescent COVID-19. Sequenced: peripheral blood. CDR3 sequence: CASSLWEGSTEAFF. In DNA form, the CDR3 reads TGTGCCAGCAGCCTTTGGGAAGGGAGCACTGAAGCTTTCTTT. Full variable domain (missing parts from reference TRBV7-2 and TRBJ1-1): GAGVSQSPSNKVTEKGKDVELRCDPISGHTALYWYRQSLGQGLEFLIYFQGNSAPDKSGLPSDRFSAERTGGSVSTLTIQRTQQEDSAVYLCASSLWEGSTEAFFGQGTRLTVV.